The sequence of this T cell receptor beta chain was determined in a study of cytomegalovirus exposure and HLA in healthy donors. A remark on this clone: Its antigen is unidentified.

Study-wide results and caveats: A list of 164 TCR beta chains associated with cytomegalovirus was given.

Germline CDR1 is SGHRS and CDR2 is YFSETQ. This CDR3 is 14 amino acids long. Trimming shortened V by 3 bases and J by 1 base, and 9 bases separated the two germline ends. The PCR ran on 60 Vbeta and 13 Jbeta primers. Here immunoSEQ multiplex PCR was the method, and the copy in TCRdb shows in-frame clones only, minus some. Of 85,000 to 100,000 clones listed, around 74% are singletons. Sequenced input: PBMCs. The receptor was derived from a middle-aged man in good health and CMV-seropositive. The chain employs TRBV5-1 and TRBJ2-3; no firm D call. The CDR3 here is CASSYLVGTDTQYF. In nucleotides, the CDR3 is TGCGCCAGCAGCTACTTAGTGGGCACAGATACGCAGTATTTT.